Each of the 31 T cell receptor beta chains below was sequenced from the same sample in a study of T cells in Graves' hyperthyroidism and ophthalmopathy (dated by TCRdb to the late 2010s). Receptors were amplified or captured by multiplex PCR. Reads for this sample came from an Illumina HiSeq 2000. The TCR beta CDR3 regions were amplified from the RNA transcripts. The TCR CDR3 was subjected to a first round of RT-PCR using the HTBI primer set and the Qiagen OneStep RT-PCR kit. TCRdb passed the public sequencing reads through fastp at Q25 and MiXCR, retaining productive beta sequences. CDR3 protein duplicates are merged, each entry listing the most common genes and DNA. The table for this sample lists roughly 510,000 distinct CDR3 sequences; around 20% of them were counted only once. The leading ten clones occupy about 25% of the sample. Sequenced: blood. The receptors come from a young man with Graves' hyperthyroidism.

This clonotype was detected ten times or more. J is TRBJ1-5 and V is TRBV28; D may be TRBD1 (5 bases). The CDR3 loop spans 14 amino acids. The V end lost 7 bases, the J end lost 6 bases, and 16 bases lay between the germline ends. CDR1 MDHEN and CDR2 SYDVKM come from the germline V gene. The CDR3 region is CASNPSGAGQPQHF. CDR3 DNA sequence: TGTGCCAGCAACCCCTCTGGGGCGGGTCAGCCCCAGCATTTT.

Only a few counts were recorded for this clonotype. The genes are TRBV2 and TRBJ1-2; 7 bases are a match to TRBD1. The germline V gene has CDR1 SNHLY and CDR2 FYNNEI. With V trimmed by 6 bases and J by 7 bases, 14 bases remained unmatched. This CDR3 comprises 15 residues. This CDR3 reads CASSLLRGARGGYTF. The DNA of the CDR3 is TGTGCCAGCAGCTTACTCAGGGGGGCCCGAGGTGGCTACACCTTC.

J is TRBJ1-1 and V is TRBV6-1, with a tentative D call TRBD1 (6 bases). There are 16 residues in the CDR3. In germline, CDR1 is MNHNS, CDR2 SASEGT. V was clipped by 5 bases and J by 0 bases, with 16 bases between them. The CDR3 spells CASSPWDEGVNTEAFF. DNA for the CDR3: TGTGCCAGCAGTCCTTGGGACGAGGGGGTGAACACTGAAGCTTTCTTT.

The table lists this clonotype with many counts. CDR3 amino acids: CSVEGRMNTEAFF. The CDR3 bases are TGCAGCGTTGAGGGACGCATGAACACTGAAGCTTTCTTT. J is TRBJ1-1 and V is TRBV29-1, with a possible D match to TRBD1 (5 bases). V was shortened by 3 bases and J by 0 bases, with 8 bases between the two germline ends. In germline, CDR1 is SQVTM, CDR2 ANQGSEA. The CDR3 consists of 13 residues.

This clonotype showed up just a few times. This may be a read error: a much more frequent sequence differs by one nucleotide. V and J are TRBV6-5 and TRBJ2-7, with D possibly TRBD1 on 6 matching bases. Germline loops: CDR1 MNHEY, CDR2 SVGAGI. The V end was cut by 4 bases, the J end by 4 bases, with 20 bases between. This CDR3 has 16 residues. This CDR3 reads CASSLEAGVQGYEQYF. The CDR3 DNA sequence: TGTGCCAGCAGTTTAGAGGCAGGGGTTCAAGGATACGAGCAGTACTTC.

The chain uses TRBV20-1 and TRBJ1-1; D is perhaps TRBD1 (5 bases). Per germline, CDR1 DFQATT and CDR2 SNEGSKA (reference sequence). Trimming left V 1 base short and J 0 bases short, with 18 bases between. This CDR3 has 17 residues. This CDR3 is CSARVHRLGLLNTEAFF. The CDR3 region has the DNA TGCAGTGCTAGAGTACACCGGCTGGGACTTTTGAACACTGAAGCTTTCTTT.

This clonotype was seen ten or more times. The chain uses TRBV2 and TRBJ1-3, with D unclear. CDR3 size: 16 residues. Trimming left V 2 bases short and J 2 bases short, with 13 bases between. From germline, CDR1 is SNHLY and CDR2 FYNNEI. CDR3 residues: CASSEIRLIPGNTIYF. The CDR3 region has the DNA TGTGCCAGCAGTGAAATTCGGCTGATACCTGGAAACACCATATATTTT.

This clonotype was picked up many times. The CDR3 region has the DNA TGTGCCAGCAGTTACTACAGGGGGAAACCCACCGGGGAGCTGTTTTTT. Residues: CASSYYRGKPTGELFF. The chain links TRBV27 to TRBJ2-2; TRBD1 aligns across 8 bases. Trimming took 4 bases from V and 4 from J; bases not matched to a gene: 8. From germline, CDR1 is MNHEY and CDR2 SMNVEV (reference sequence). This CDR3 spans 16 amino acids.

V is TRBV11-2 and J is TRBJ2-7; 10 bases match TRBD2. CDR1 SGHAT and CDR2 FQNNGV come from the germline V gene. The ends lost 0 bases at V and 1 base at J; junction bases unmatched: 6. This CDR3 has 17 amino acids. Here the CDR3 DNA reads TGTGCCAGCAGCTTAGATCTAGCGGGAGCGAAATCCTACGAGCAGTACTTC. Translated: CASSLDLAGAKSYEQYF.

This clonotype was detected a few times. This could be a read error, since a much larger clone is one nucleotide away. The V and J genes are TRBV5-1 and TRBJ1-1; D is possibly TRBD1 (6 bases). The length of the CDR3 is 16 residues. CDR1 and CDR2 from the germline V gene are SGHRS and YFSETQ. CDR3 nucleotides: TGCGCCAGCAGCTCAAGCTTAACCCTACAGGGAACTGAAGCTTGCTTT. This translates into CASSSSLTLQGTEACF.

At least ten counts were recorded for this clonotype. The gene calls are TRBV6-4 and TRBJ1-2; D is unclear. This CDR3 has 17 amino acids. V was trimmed by 6 bases and J by 4 bases, leaving 24 bases between them. Germline V gene data show CDR1 as MRHNA and CDR2 as SNTAGT. CDR3 nucleotide sequence: TGTGCCAGCAGCCCCTCTGAGGCGTCTGGTCACCCCTATGGCTACACCTTC. Its protein product is CASSPSEASGHPYGYTF.

V is TRBV6-1 and J is TRBJ2-2; D might be TRBD1 (5 bases). The CDR3 totals 14 residues. Deletions cut 5 bases from V and 5 bases from J, with 12 bases between. CDR1 and CDR2 from the germline V gene are MNHNS and SASEGT. CDR3 DNA sequence: TGTGCCAGCAGTCGGACAAGAGGAACCGGGGAGCTGTTTTTT. Its translation: CASSRTRGTGELFF.

The chain links TRBV5-1 to TRBJ1-1, with TRBD1 identical over 11 bases. CDR1 is SGHRS, CDR2 YFSETQ, per germline. This CDR3 has 16 residues. J gave up 0 bases and V 4 bases, and 5 bases lay outside the gene matches. The CDR3 region has the DNA TGCGCCAGCAGCGGGGGACAGGGGGTGATGAACACTGAAGCTTTCTTT. Protein: CASSGGQGVMNTEAFF.

The chain joins TRBV4-1 to TRBJ1-6; D is ambiguous. V was clipped by 0 bases and J by 15 bases, with 9 bases between them. The CDR3 loop spans 12 amino acids. Germline V CDR1 and CDR2: MGHRA, YSYEKL. Here the CDR3 reads CASSQEEGYLHF. CDR3 in DNA: TGCGCCAGCAGCCAAGAAGAGGGCTACCTCCACTTT.

This sequence joins TRBV11-2 and TRBJ1-5; D unresolved. This CDR3 spans 15 amino acids. V was pared by 0 bases and J by 3 bases, with 9 bases between. From germline, CDR1 is SGHAT and CDR2 FQNNGV. CDR3 amino acids: CASSLEGGSNQPQHF. For the CDR3, the DNA is TGTGCCAGCAGCTTAGAGGGAGGTTCCAATCAGCCCCAGCATTTT. The entire variable domain, with the rest obtained from reference TRBV11-2 and TRBJ1-5, is as follows: EAGVAQSPRYKIIEKRQSVAFWCNPISGHATLYWYQQILGQGPKLLIQFQNNGVVDDSQLPKDRFSAERLKGVDSTLKIQPAKLEDSAVYLCASSLEGGSNQPQHFGDGTRLSIL.

This clonotype was observed many times. V and J are TRBV29-1 and TRBJ2-7; D is possibly TRBD1 (5 bases). V shed 4 bases and J shed 3 bases, with 16 bases lying between them. The CDR3 loop spans 14 amino acids. Germline assignment: CDR1 SQVTM and CDR2 ANQGSEA. The CDR3 spells CSVGAKGPYYEQYF. The CDR3 DNA sequence: TGCAGCGTTGGGGCCAAGGGGCCATACTACGAGCAGTACTTC.

This clonotype was found many times. V usage is TRBV28 and J usage is TRBJ1-2; 8 nucleotides line up with TRBD1. Germline-derived CDR1 and CDR2 are MDHEN and SYDVKM. V was clipped by 5 bases and J by 4 bases; unmatched bases: 9. The CDR3 loop spans 15 amino acids. The CDR3 nucleotides are TGTGCCAGCAGTGGGGGACAGGCGACTTTCTATGGCTACACCTTC. Translating gives CASSGGQATFYGYTF.

The chain recombines TRBV18 with TRBJ1-5; D gene uncertain. The germline CDR1 and CDR2 sequences are KGHSH and LQKENI. The V gene lost 5 bases and the J gene lost 3 bases, with 8 bases spanning the gap. The CDR3 length is 13 residues. The CDR3 nucleotides read TGTGCCAGCTCAGAACGGTTCAATCAGCCCCAGCATTTT. Translated: CASSERFNQPQHF.

The CDR3 bases are TGTGCCAGCGCTCCCGGGGGATGGGAAGCCTCCTACGAGCAGTACTTC. Translation gives CASAPGGWEASYEQYF. The V gene is TRBV12-3 or TRBV12-4, the J gene TRBJ2-7; perhaps TRBD2 as D (6 bases). The CDR3 length is 16 residues. With 8 bases removed from V and 0 bases from J, the gap between germline ends came to 20 bases.

This clonotype was counted between two and nine times. The chain uses TRBV5-1 and TRBJ2-2; D is ambiguous. Germline V CDR1 and CDR2: SGHRS, YFSETQ. This CDR3 is 18 amino acids long. V shed 2 bases and J shed 0 bases, with 17 bases lying between them. In DNA form, the CDR3 reads TGCGCCAGCAGCTTACTTCATAGAGCCCCTACGAACACCGGGGAGCTGTTTTTT. Amino acid sequence: CASSLLHRAPTNTGELFF.

In this sample, this clonotype turned up many times. A much larger clone differs from this one at a single base, so this may be a read error. V is TRBV12-3 or TRBV12-4 and J is TRBJ1-5; unclear D gene. The CDR3 is made up of 14 amino acids. Trimming removed 11 bases from V and 1 base from J, with 15 bases in between. The CDR3 is CAGKGIGSNQPQHF. The CDR3 DNA reads as TGTGCCGGCAAAGGCATCGGAAGCAATCAGCCCCAGCATTTT.

This clonotype came up many times. V usage is TRBV29-1 and J usage is TRBJ1-1; 10 bases line up with TRBD1. The junction had 2 bases not matched to a gene; V was cut back by 4 bases and J by 3 bases. The CDR3 totals 13 residues. CDR1 and CDR2 from the germline V gene are SQVTM and ANQGSEA. Written as DNA, the CDR3 is TGCAGCGTTGTGACAGGGGGCGACACTGAAGCTTTCTTT. It specifies CSVVTGGDTEAFF.

This clonotype was counted ten times or more. V usage is TRBV6-5 and J usage is TRBJ1-2; a possible D gene is TRBD1 (5 bases). V was shortened by 2 bases and J by 3 bases, with 10 bases between the two germline ends. The CDR3 has 14 amino acids. The V gene's germline CDR1 is MNHEY and CDR2 SVGAGI. CDR3 bases: TGTGCCAGCAGTTACGGGGGGGGGGACTATGGCTACACCTTC. Protein product: CASSYGGGDYGYTF.

In its sample, this clonotype was seen once. The chain joins TRBV11-2 to TRBJ2-5; D gene unclear. Between the trimmed V and J ends, which lost 2 bases and 1 base, there was a span of 8 bases. Germline-derived CDR1 and CDR2 are SGHAT and FQNNGV. The CDR3 has 14 amino acids. CDR3 sequence (DNA): TGTGCCAGCAGCTTAACCCAGACCCAAGAGACCCAGTACTTC. Amino acids: CASSLTQTQETQYF.

Many counts were recorded for this clonotype. V gene TRBV28 combines with J gene TRBJ1-1; 9 bases fit TRBD1. CDR1 and CDR2 from the germline V gene are MDHEN and SYDVKM. The V and J ends lost 6 bases and 4 bases, in that order; junction bases with no gene match: 9. The CDR3 extends over 15 amino acids. The CDR3 spells CASSEGQGVRTEAFF. CDR3 coding DNA: TGTGCCAGCAGCGAGGGACAGGGAGTTCGCACTGAAGCTTTCTTT.

This clonotype was counted a few times. The chain has TRBV27 and TRBJ2-7; 7 bases match TRBD2. V shed 0 bases and J 4 bases; nucleotides not matched to a gene: 6. The CDR3 totals 15 residues. The germline gives CDR1 MNHEY, CDR2 SMNVEV (reference sequence). The CDR3 coding sequence is TGTGCCAGCAGTTTATCGGGGGGGGTCCAGTACGAGCAGTACTTC. It translates to CASSLSGGVQYEQYF.

This clonotype was detected a few times. The chain combines TRBV9 with TRBJ1-1, with D unclear. Germline assignment: CDR1 SGDLS and CDR2 YYNGEE. Trimming left V 0 bases short and J 0 bases short, with 9 bases between. CDR3 length equals 15 residues. The CDR3, as DNA: TGTGCCAGCAGCGTAGGGCCGAGTATGAACACTGAAGCTTTCTTT. Protein sequence: CASSVGPSMNTEAFF.

There are many counts of this clonotype. The chain recombines TRBV28 with TRBJ2-7; D call uncertain. V gave up 7 bases and J gave up 4 bases, with 17 bases separating them. Germline values: CDR1 MDHEN, CDR2 SYDVKM. This CDR3 has 14 amino acids. CDR3 in amino acids: CASKSPPGSYEQYF. The CDR3 region has the DNA TGTGCCAGCAAATCCCCGCCCGGGTCGTACGAGCAGTACTTC.

This clonotype was observed many times. This sequence joins TRBV7-2 and TRBJ2-7; maybe TRBD2 (5 bases). The germline V gene has CDR1 SGHTA and CDR2 FQGNSA. The CDR3 is 13 amino acids. Trimming shortened V by 2 bases and J by 7 bases, and 12 bases separated the two germline ends. The CDR3: CASSLSVGREQYF. Written as DNA, the CDR3 is TGTGCCAGCAGCTTAAGTGTGGGGAGAGAGCAGTACTTC.

This clonotype has a count of ten or more. J is TRBJ1-2 and V is TRBV2; TRBD1 agrees at 7 bases. Germline V gene data show CDR1 as SNHLY and CDR2 as FYNNEI. V lost 10 bases, J lost 2 bases, and 7 bases stayed unmatched. The CDR3 runs to 13 residues. The CDR3 sequence is CATRQGRNYGYTF. DNA for the CDR3: TGTGCCACCAGACAGGGCCGGAACTATGGCTACACCTTC.

This clonotype was counted once. The rearrangement joins TRBV12-3 or TRBV12-4 to TRBJ1-5; 8 bases align to TRBD1. The J segment lost 3 bases and the V segment lost 5 bases, leaving 6 bases of the junction unmatched. The CDR3 sequence is 15 residues long. The CDR3 DNA follows: TGTGCCAGCAGTCAAAGGACAGGGCCCAATCAGCCCCAGCATTTT. Encoded protein: CASSQRTGPNQPQHF.